This T cell receptor beta chain stems from a study of T cell responses to AZD1222 COVID-19 vaccine. Libraries were prepared by immunoSEQ multiplex PCR; TCRdb keeps only in-frame clonotypes and omits some of them. The sample includes fewer than 130,000 clones, over 90% seen only once; the top ten take 2.5% to 3%. Both about-4-week and about-12-week second-dose recipients were combined. The CDR3 loop spans 12 amino acids. The V end lost 6 bases, the J end lost 1 base, and 6 bases lay between the germline ends. The germline gives CDR1 LNHNV, CDR2 YYDKDF (reference sequence). The receptor comes from an adult who received the AZD1222 COVID-19 vaccine. Here the sequenced sample was peripheral blood, taken 28 days after the second AZD1222 dose. The chain couples TRBV15 to TRBJ1-2; D is undetermined. In DNA, the CDR3 is TGTGCCACCAGTCGTGATAACTATGGCTACACCTTC. It is translated as CATSRDNYGYTF.